The source of this T cell receptor beta chain is a study of OX40 agonist ivuxolimab in advanced cancers. As for the study in general: The dose-escalation cohort had hepatocellular carcinoma, melanoma, renal cell or head and neck cancer.

Comment on this clone: Antigen specificity is unknown.

From germline, CDR1 is SGHNT and CDR2 YYREEE (reference sequence). The V gene lost 0 bases and the J gene lost 2 bases, with 8 bases spanning the gap. The CDR3 sequence is 14 residues long. The protocol was immunoSEQ multiplex PCR, while the TCRdb copy is restricted to in-frame clones and leaves out a portion. The top ten clones hold about 14% of a sample with approximately 28,000 clones, 76% of them seen once. Study observations and caveats: Expanded peripheral T cell antigen specificity was not determined. There were, on average, more expanded clones in CD8+ T cells than in CD4+.

This sequence joins TRBV5-4 and TRBJ2-5, with TRBD2 as a possible D gene (6 bases). This clonotype originated in an adult with an advanced solid tumor such as melanoma, head and neck, liver or kidney cancer. The input for sequencing was CD4+ or CD8+ T cells sorted from blood, taken in a trial of the OX40 agonist ivuxolimab. As DNA, the CDR3 is TGTGCCAGCAGCTTGGATCGGGAGCAAGAGACCCAGTACTTC. It encodes CASSLDREQETQYF.